This T cell receptor (beta chain) was observed in a study of blood T cell repertoires in COVID-19. About the research overall: There were acute and convalescent COVID-19 samples, and they came from the United States, Italy and Spain. PBMCs, B-cell-depleted T cells, or T cells provided the cDNA or gDNA that made up the material.

Method: immunoSEQ multiplex PCR; TCRdb's copy keeps in-frame clones and lacks some. The data show about 200,000 clones, 84% seen once. J was trimmed by 7 bases and V by 8 bases; bases with no gene match: 7. The CDR3 sequence is 15 residues long. The germline V gene has CDR1 MNHEY and CDR2 SMNVEV (reference sequence). Sequencing used peripheral blood. The clonotype originates from an older woman with active or convalescent COVID-19. The genes are TRBV27 and TRBJ2-1, with TRBD2 matching over 14 bases. CDR3 nucleotides: TGTGCCAGCGGAGACGGGACTAGCGGGAGTAATGAGCAGTTCTTC. Protein product: CASGDGTSGSNEQFF.